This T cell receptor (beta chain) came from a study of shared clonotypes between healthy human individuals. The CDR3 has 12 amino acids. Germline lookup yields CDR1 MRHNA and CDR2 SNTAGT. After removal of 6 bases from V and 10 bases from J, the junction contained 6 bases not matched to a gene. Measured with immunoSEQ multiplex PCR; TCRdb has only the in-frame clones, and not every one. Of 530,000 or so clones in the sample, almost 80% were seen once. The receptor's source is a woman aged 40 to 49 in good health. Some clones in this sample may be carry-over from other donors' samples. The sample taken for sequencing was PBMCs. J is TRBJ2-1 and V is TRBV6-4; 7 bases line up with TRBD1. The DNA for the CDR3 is TGTGCCAGCAGCCCGGACAGGACAGAGCAGTTCTTC. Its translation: CASSPDRTEQFF.